This T cell receptor beta chain is from a study of high-grade serous ovarian cancer treatment subgroups. Study context: Mean per sample: around 14,000 reads, several thousand unique TCR beta rearrangements.

The method was immunoSEQ multiplex PCR; TCRdb's version includes in-frame clones alone and lacks a portion of them. The sample holds thousands of clones; 69% are singletons and the top ten take over 9.5%. Tumor tissue was taken before any definitive surgery or chemotherapy was given. Study outcomes and limitations: Tumors within one patient showed repertoire similarity of roughly 0.095 to 0.8.

The CDR3 length is 14 residues. CDR1 and CDR2 from the germline V gene are SGHTS and YDEGEE. Trimming pared 4 bases from V and 5 bases from J, leaving 12 bases between. Comment on this clone: Its cognate antigen is unknown.

This chain uses TRBV5-8 with TRBJ2-2; either TRBD1 or TRBD2 may supply D (5 bases each). The origin of this receptor is a human donor with high-grade serous ovarian cancer. Sequencing was done on a sample of tumor tissue. CDR3 region: CASSLGTQTGELFF. DNA of the CDR3: TGTGCCAGCAGCCTGGGGACCCAGACCGGGGAGCTGTTTTTT.